This T cell receptor (beta chain) was profiled in a study of T-cell memory formation after mild COVID-19. Study observations and caveats: SARS-CoV-2 specificity of second-wave clones peaking day 37 was unconfirmed.

Each CDR3 protein gets one entry after TCRdb re-called the 5' RACE reads with MiXCR. There are about 180,000 distinct CDR3 sequences in the sample; 16% occur only once, and about 2% lies in the top ten. In its sample, this clonotype was seen a few times. The antigen remains undetermined. The CDR3 spans 16 residues. The V gene's germline CDR1 is SGHRS and CDR2 YFSETQ. V lost 4 bases to trimming and J lost 2 bases; unmatched junction nucleotides: 7. This receptor was obtained from an adult woman who had mild COVID-19 (a few samples of this study predate the infection). Cell type and time point are not known. The source material was PBMCs or a T cell subset sorted from them (not recorded which). This sequence joins TRBV5-1 and TRBJ2-7; TRBD2 agrees at 12 bases. CDR3 loop: CASSPNPSGGAYEQYF. The CDR3 coding sequence is TGCGCCAGCAGCCCAAACCCTAGCGGGGGGGCCTACGAGCAGTACTTC.